The T cell receptor (beta chain) described here comes from a study of blood T cell repertoires in COVID-19. Study details: Sample material is recorded as cDNA or gDNA derived from T cells, B-cell-depleted T cells, or PBMCs.

The CDR3 is 13 residues long. The germline CDR1 and CDR2 sequences are MNHEY and SMNVEV (reference sequence). V lost 6 bases and J lost 4, with 12 bases in between. Per the study methods: Scientists estimated how many nucleated cells there were by amplifying reference gene primers. Libraries were prepared by immunoSEQ multiplex PCR; TCRdb keeps only in-frame clonotypes and omits some of them. Clone size and the V and J calls come from that table; the DNA yielded D and trimming. Here the sample spans 100,000 or so clones, around 82% being singletons. This clone occurred a few times. The TCR sequence derives from a man aged 50 to 59 with active or convalescent COVID-19. The chain links TRBV27 to TRBJ1-2; D uncertain. The sample taken for sequencing was peripheral blood. The CDR3 here is CASSPAGAYGYTF. Here the CDR3 DNA reads TGTGCCAGCAGCCCTGCGGGAGCCTATGGCTACACCTTC.